The sequence of this TCR beta chain was determined in a study of blood T cell repertoires in COVID-19. The overall study: Collection of acute and convalescent COVID-19 samples took place in the United States, Italy and Spain.

V lost 2 bases, J lost 8 bases, and 12 bases lay in between. Germline V gene data show CDR1 as MNHNY and CDR2 as SVGAGI (reference sequence). This CDR3 is 13 amino acids long. As processed by the authors: Reference gene primer amplification yielded estimated nucleated cell counts. The protocol was immunoSEQ multiplex PCR, while the TCRdb copy is restricted to in-frame clones and leaves out a portion. The V and J calls and clone size were taken over from that table, and D and trimming were inferred from the DNA. This table has 70,000 to 100,000 clones, about two thirds appearing once. Sample: peripheral blood. This sequence was found in a woman aged 60-70 years in a cohort sampled during active or convalescent COVID-19. V usage is TRBV6-6 and J usage is TRBJ1-2; D is unresolved. The CDR3 DNA reads as TGTGCCAGCAGTTACATTAGAGAGGAGGGCTACACCTTC. Translating it yields CASSYIREEGYTF.